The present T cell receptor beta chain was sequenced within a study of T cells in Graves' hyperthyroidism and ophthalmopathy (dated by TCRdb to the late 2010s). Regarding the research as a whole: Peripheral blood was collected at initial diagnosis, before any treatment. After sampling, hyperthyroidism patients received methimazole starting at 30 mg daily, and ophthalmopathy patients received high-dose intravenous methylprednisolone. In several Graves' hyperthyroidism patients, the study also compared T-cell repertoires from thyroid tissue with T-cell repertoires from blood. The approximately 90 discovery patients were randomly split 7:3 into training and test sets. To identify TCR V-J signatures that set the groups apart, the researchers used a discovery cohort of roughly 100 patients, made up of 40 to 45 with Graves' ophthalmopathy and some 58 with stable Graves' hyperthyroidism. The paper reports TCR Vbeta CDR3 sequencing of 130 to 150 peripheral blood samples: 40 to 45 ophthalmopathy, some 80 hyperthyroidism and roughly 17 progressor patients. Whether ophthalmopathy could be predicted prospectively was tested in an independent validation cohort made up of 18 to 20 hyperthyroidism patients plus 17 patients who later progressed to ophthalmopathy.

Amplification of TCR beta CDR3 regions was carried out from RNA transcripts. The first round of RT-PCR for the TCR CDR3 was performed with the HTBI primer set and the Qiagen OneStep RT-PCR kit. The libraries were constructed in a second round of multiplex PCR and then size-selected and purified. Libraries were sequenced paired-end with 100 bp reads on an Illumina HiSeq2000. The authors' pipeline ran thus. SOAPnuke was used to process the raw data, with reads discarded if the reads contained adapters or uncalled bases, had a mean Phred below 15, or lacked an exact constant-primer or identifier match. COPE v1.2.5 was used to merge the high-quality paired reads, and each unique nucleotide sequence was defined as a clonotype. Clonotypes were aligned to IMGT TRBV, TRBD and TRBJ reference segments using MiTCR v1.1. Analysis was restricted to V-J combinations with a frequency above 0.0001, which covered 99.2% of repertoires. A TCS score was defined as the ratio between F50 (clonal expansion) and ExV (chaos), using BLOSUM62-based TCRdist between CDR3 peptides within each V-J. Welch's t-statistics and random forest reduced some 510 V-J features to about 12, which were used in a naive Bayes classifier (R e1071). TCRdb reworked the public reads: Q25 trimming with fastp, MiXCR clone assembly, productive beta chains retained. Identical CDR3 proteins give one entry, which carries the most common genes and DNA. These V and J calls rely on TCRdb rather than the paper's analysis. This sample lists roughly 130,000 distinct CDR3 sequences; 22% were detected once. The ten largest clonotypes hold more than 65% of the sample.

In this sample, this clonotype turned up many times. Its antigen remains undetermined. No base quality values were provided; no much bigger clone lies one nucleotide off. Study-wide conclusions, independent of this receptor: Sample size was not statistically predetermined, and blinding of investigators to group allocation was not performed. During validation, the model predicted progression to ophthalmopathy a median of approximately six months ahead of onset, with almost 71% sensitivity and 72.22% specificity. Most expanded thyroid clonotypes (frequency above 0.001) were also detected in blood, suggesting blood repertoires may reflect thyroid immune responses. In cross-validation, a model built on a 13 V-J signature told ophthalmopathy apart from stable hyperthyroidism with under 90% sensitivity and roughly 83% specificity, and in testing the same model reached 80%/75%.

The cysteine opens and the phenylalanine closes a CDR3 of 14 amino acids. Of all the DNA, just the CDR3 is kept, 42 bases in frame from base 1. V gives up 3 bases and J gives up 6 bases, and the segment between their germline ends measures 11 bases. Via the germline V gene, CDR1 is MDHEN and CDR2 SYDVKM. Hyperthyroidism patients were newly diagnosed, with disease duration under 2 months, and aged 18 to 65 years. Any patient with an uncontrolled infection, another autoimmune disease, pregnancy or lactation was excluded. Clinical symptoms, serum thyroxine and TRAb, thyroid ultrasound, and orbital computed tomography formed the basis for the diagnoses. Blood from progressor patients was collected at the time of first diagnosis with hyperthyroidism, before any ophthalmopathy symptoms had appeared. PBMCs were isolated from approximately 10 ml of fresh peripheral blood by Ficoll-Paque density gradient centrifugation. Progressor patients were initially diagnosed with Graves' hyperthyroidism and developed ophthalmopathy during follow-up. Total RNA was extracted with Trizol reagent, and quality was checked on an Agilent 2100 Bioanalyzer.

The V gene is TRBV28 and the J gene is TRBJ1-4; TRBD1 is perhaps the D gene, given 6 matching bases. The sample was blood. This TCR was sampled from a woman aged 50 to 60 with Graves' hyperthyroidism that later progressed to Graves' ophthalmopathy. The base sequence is TGTGCCAGCAGTTTGCCAGGGGCGGATGAAAAACTGTTTTTT. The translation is CASSLPGADEKLFF.